This T cell receptor (beta chain) was documented in a study of T cell clones after liver transplantation. Clones were read by immunoSEQ multiplex PCR, and TCRdb kept only the in-frame ones, dropping some. The sample yields roughly 56,000 clones, approximately 71% seen once. The sequence was obtained from a human patient who received a liver transplant. Some T cells could come from the graft donor. Specimen: CD4+ T cells from blood, collected roughly 56 months after liver transplant.

The CDR3 DNA follows: TGTGCCAGCAGTGAGGGAAATGGTCAGCCCCAGCATTTT. Amino acids: CASSEGNGQPQHF. The rearrangement links TRBV2 to TRBJ1-5; D is unclear. Germline-derived CDR1 and CDR2 are SNHLY and FYNNEI. Trimming stripped 3 bases from V and 6 bases from J, with 9 bases between. CDR3 length: 13 residues.